This record looks at one TCR beta chain sequence and its context. The target antigen is unknown. The source of the sample is a study of monozygotic twins with inflammatory bowel disease. Study findings and constraints: Those with IBD had lower TCRbeta diversity (inverse Simpson) than their healthy co-twins did. Versus healthy twins, IBD patients showed fewer clonotypes shared with others, especially with disease activity.

Both the TCRalpha cDNA and the TCRbeta cDNA were taken through two nested PCRs, lasting approximately 17 and 9 cycles. TCRdb processed the 5' RACE reads again and assigns one entry to each CDR3 protein, with no DNA. This repertoire includes around 380,000 distinct CDR3 sequences. This TCR came from a human donor with ulcerative colitis or Crohn's disease, or a healthy co-twin of an affected twin (not recorded which). Sequencing was done on a sample of blood.

The CDR3 sequence: CSARTGTAYNEQFF. This sequence joins TRBV20-1 and TRBJ2-1; TCRdb outputs TRBD1, but without DNA this stays unchecked. Germline V CDR1 and CDR2: DFQATT, SNEGSKA (reference sequence). This CDR3 comprises 14 residues.